This note documents a single T cell receptor beta chain sequence. Germline CDR1 SGHAT, CDR2 FQNNGV. The junction had 5 bases not matched to a gene; V was cut back by 1 base and J by 5 bases. This CDR3 spans 16 amino acids. This entry is derived from a study of control samples from healthy donors and cancer patients. Only in-frame clones appear in the TCRdb table, and some are missing; sequencing was by immunoSEQ multiplex PCR. The sample lists over 45,000 clones; approximately 90% were seen once. The receptor's source is a man between 40 and 49 years old with colorectal cancer. The chain has TRBV11-2 and TRBJ2-5, with 12 bases that match TRBD1. Specimen: PBMCs. The CDR3 DNA is TGTGCCAGCAGCTTAGTAGGGACAGGGGGCGGGGAGACCCAGTACTTC. The encoded protein is CASSLVGTGGGETQYF.